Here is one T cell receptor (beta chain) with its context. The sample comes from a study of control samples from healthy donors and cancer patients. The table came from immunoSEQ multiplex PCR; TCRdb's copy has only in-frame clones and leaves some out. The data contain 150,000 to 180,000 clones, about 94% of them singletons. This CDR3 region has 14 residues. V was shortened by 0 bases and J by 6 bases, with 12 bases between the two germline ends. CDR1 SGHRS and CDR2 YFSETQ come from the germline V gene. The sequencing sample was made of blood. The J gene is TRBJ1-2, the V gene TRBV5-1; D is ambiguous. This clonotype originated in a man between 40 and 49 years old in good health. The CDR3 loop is CASSLGASLDGYTF. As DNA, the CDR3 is TGCGCCAGCAGCTTGGGTGCCTCACTGGATGGCTACACCTTC.